The next 14 T cell receptor beta chains were all read from a single sample in a study of PD-1 blockade in classical Hodgkin lymphoma. The protocol was immunoSEQ multiplex PCR, while the TCRdb copy is restricted to in-frame clones and leaves out a portion. This table has roughly 140,000 clones, about four fifths appearing once. Brentuximab vedotin exposure varied among the patients, all of whom had relapsed after autologous stem cell transplantation. Sequences were derived from peripheral blood mononuclear cells (PBMCs), sampled before the second cycle of nivolumab. Every receptor here comes from a human donor with classical Hodgkin lymphoma.

This clone was seen only once. The gene calls are TRBV29-1 and TRBJ2-1, with 8 bases matching TRBD2. The CDR3 is 15 amino acids. The germline V gene encodes CDR1 SQVTM and CDR2 ANQGSEA. Trimming cost V 3 bases and J 6 bases; bases outside gene matches: 10. The CDR3 protein is CSVEGVGSGINEQFF. CDR3 DNA sequence: TGCAGCGTTGAGGGGGTGGGTAGCGGGATCAATGAGCAGTTCTTC.

V and J are TRBV19 and TRBJ2-3, with TRBD2 matching over 10 bases. This CDR3 has 19 amino acids. Trimming at V came to 4 bases and at J to 3 bases, leaving 16 bases not matched to a gene. Germline assignment: CDR1 LNHDA and CDR2 SQIVND (reference sequence). The CDR3 sequence is CASSKGSLAGVVGTDTQYF. CDR3 DNA: TGTGCCAGTAGTAAGGGTAGTCTAGCGGGGGTTGTGGGAACAGATACGCAGTATTTT.

The rearrangement joins TRBV10-3 to TRBJ2-7, with 10 positions matching TRBD2. The CDR3 is made up of 14 amino acids. The germline V gene encodes CDR1 ENHRY and CDR2 SYGVKD. V dropped 11 bases and J dropped 6; count of bases not matched to a gene: 13. The DNA of the CDR3 is TGTGCCGCCGGACTAGCGGAGTTTGTGAGCGAGCAGTACTTC. Protein: CAAGLAEFVSEQYF.

The chain is built from TRBV7-9 and TRBJ1-2; D call uncertain. The CDR3 sequence is 14 residues long. V was clipped by 1 base and J by 2 bases, with 8 bases between them. Germline V CDR1 and CDR2: SEHNR, FQNEAQ (reference sequence). DNA of the CDR3: TGTGCCAGCAGCTTAGGGGGAGGGAACTATGGCTACACCTTC. Protein: CASSLGGGNYGYTF.

This clone was seen more than once but under ten times. The chain is built from TRBV18 and TRBJ1-3; unclear D gene. Trimming left V 3 bases short and J 3 bases short, with 9 bases between. The CDR3 has 14 residues. Germline CDR1 is KGHSH and CDR2 is LQKENI. The CDR3 region is CASSPPGVGNTIYF. CDR3 sequence (DNA): TGTGCCAGCTCACCCCCTGGGGTTGGAAACACCATATATTTT.

Worth noting for this clone: A much bigger clone sits one base away, suggesting this may be a read error. The rearrangement links TRBV6-5 to TRBJ1-5; no clear D. This CDR3 is built from 13 residues. V lost 6 bases to trimming and J lost 0 bases, with 6 bases between them. Germline loops: CDR1 MNHEY, CDR2 SVGAGI. The CDR3 DNA is TGTGCCAGCAGGGAGTATAGCAATCAGCCCCAGCATTTT. Its translation is CASREYSNQPQHF.

The V gene is TRBV4-2, the J gene TRBJ1-2; 9 nucleotides align to TRBD1. Germline CDR1 reads LGHNA; CDR2 reads YNFKEQ. The CDR3 is 16 amino acids. The trim removed 4 bases at V and 5 bases at J, leaving 11 bases unmatched. The CDR3 DNA follows: TGTGCCAGCAGCCGGAAAGGGGGACAGGGAGAATATGGCTACACCTTC. It yields the protein CASSRKGGQGEYGYTF.

The chain employs TRBV30 and TRBJ1-5, with TRBD1 matching 7 bases. Germline CDR1 is GTSNPN and CDR2 is SVGIG (reference sequence). The V and J ends lost 4 bases and 4 bases, in that order; junction bases with no gene match: 7. This CDR3 has 14 residues. CDR3 region: CAWNRDSSNQPQHF. CDR3 bases: TGTGCCTGGAACCGGGACAGCTCAAATCAGCCCCAGCATTTT.

This clone has just one count. The V and J genes are TRBV28 and TRBJ2-3; 7 positions match TRBD2. V lost 5 bases, J lost 2 bases, and 4 bases stayed unmatched. This CDR3 is 14 amino acids long. Germline CDR1 MDHEN, CDR2 SYDVKM. The CDR3, as DNA: TGTGCCAGCAGTAACCTAGCGGCCACAGATACGCAGTATTTT. Translated, it gives CASSNLAATDTQYF.

V and J are TRBV7-3 and TRBJ2-3; 9 bases are shared with TRBD1. Germline CDR1 and CDR2: SGHTA and FQGTGA. V lost 1 base to trimming and J lost 4 bases; unmatched junction nucleotides: 6. The CDR3 is 16 residues long. CDR3 nucleotides: TGTGCCAGCAGCTTAAGGGCACAGGGGGCCGCAGATACGCAGTATTTT. Translating gives CASSLRAQGAADTQYF.

The V gene is TRBV4-2, the J gene TRBJ2-3, with 8 bases fitting TRBD1. V was pared by 2 bases and J by 4 bases, with 11 bases of the junction left unmatched. CDR1 LGHNA and CDR2 YNFKEQ come from the germline V gene. The CDR3 consists of 17 residues. CDR3 loop: CASSQYQGAIGSDTQYF. The CDR3 DNA is TGTGCCAGCAGCCAATATCAGGGGGCGATTGGGTCAGATACGCAGTATTTT.

The V and J genes are TRBV10-3 and TRBJ2-5; D call uncertain. CDR3 size: 12 residues. V lost 4 bases and J lost 3, with 6 bases in between. The germline CDR1 and CDR2 sequences are ENHRY and SYGVKD. DNA of the CDR3: TGTGCCATCAGTGGGGATGAAGAGACCCAGTACTTC. Amino acids: CAISGDEETQYF.

The V and J genes are TRBV27 and TRBJ2-5, with 13 bases aligning to TRBD2. CDR3 length equals 14 residues. The V gene end was trimmed by 8 bases and the J gene end by 3 bases; junction bases not matched to a gene: 3. Germline CDR1 and CDR2: MNHEY and SMNVEV (reference sequence). CDR3 sequence: CASGTSGTEETQYF. Here the CDR3 DNA reads TGTGCCAGCGGGACTAGCGGGACCGAAGAGACCCAGTACTTC.

The chain is built from TRBV27 and TRBJ2-6; D is uncertain. The germline CDR1 and CDR2 sequences are MNHEY and SMNVEV (reference sequence). The CDR3 length is 14 residues. V lost 4 bases and J 2 bases, leaving 6 bases between the germline ends. CDR3 loop: CASSYLAGANVLTF. CDR3 sequence (DNA): TGTGCCAGCAGTTACCTGGCTGGGGCCAACGTCCTGACTTTC.